The 30 T cell receptor beta chains presented below share a single source sample, sequenced in a study of blood T cells in healthy people across ages. PCR was performed a second time for 7 to 11 cycles using a sample-barcoded 5' primer and a J-beta primer mix. TCRdb fed the 5' RACE reads into MiXCR, producing one record per CDR3 protein. This sample has 700,000 or so distinct CDR3 sequences, with less than 45% found just once. Sequenced sample: blood. These receptors came from an older man in good health.

There are a few counts of this clonotype. The chain carries TRBV11-2 and TRBJ2-1, with D hard to call. CDR1 is SGHAT, CDR2 FQNNGV, per germline. V was trimmed by 0 bases and J by 6 bases, leaving 9 bases between them. This CDR3 comprises 14 residues. The CDR3 DNA reads as TGTGCCAGCAGCTTAGATCGGCTGGGCAATGAGCAGTTCTTC. Protein product: CASSLDRLGNEQFF. Full variable domain (rest looked up from reference TRBV11-2 and TRBJ2-1): EAGVAQSPRYKIIEKRQSVAFWCNPISGHATLYWYQQILGQGPKLLIQFQNNGVVDDSQLPKDRFSAERLKGVDSTLKIQPAKLEDSAVYLCASSLDRLGNEQFFGPGTRLTVL.

The chain joins TRBV7-2 to TRBJ2-6, with D uncertain. The germline CDR1 and CDR2 sequences are SGHTA and FQGNSA. The CDR3 covers 16 residues. Trimming took 4 bases from V and 0 from J, leaving 10 bases between them. Here the CDR3 DNA reads TGTGCCAGCAGCTCTCCCAGAGGCTCTGGGGCCAACGTCCTGACTTTC. Translation: CASSSPRGSGANVLTF.

The rearrangement joins TRBV18 to TRBJ2-5; the match to TRBD2 covers 14 bases. CDR1 and CDR2 (germline): KGHSH, LQKENI. After removal of 0 bases from V and 4 bases from J, the junction contained 4 bases not matched to a gene. CDR3 size: 17 residues. Here the CDR3 DNA reads TGTGCCAGCTCACCACCCGGACTAGCGGGGGGTATAGAGACCCAGTACTTC. This codes for CASSPPGLAGGIETQYF.

This chain joins TRBV5-1 and TRBJ2-7, with 10 bases matching TRBD2. Losses at the gene ends were 2 bases for V and 9 bases for J; bases not matched to a gene: 8. CDR3 length: 14 residues. Per the germline V gene, CDR1 is SGHRS and CDR2 is YFSETQ. Written as DNA, the CDR3 is TGCGCCAGCAGCTTCACAGCGGGGGGGCGCGGGCAGTACTTC. Encoded protein: CASSFTAGGRGQYF.

Ten or more counts support this clonotype. The chain is built from TRBV29-1 and TRBJ1-4; 8 nucleotides match TRBD1. The V segment lost 6 bases and the J segment 3 bases; nucleotides outside the gene matches: 3. CDR3 size: 13 residues. Germline V gives CDR1 SQVTM, CDR2 ANQGSEA. The CDR3 loop reads CSVMTGANEKLFF. For the CDR3, the DNA is TGCAGCGTGATGACAGGGGCTAATGAAAAACTGTTTTTT.

This clonotype was recorded a few times. The rearrangement joins TRBV3-1 to TRBJ2-3; the match to TRBD1 covers 7 bases. Germline CDR1 and CDR2: LGHDT and YNNKEL (reference sequence). The CDR3 contains 16 residues. Losses at the gene ends were 4 bases for V and 5 bases for J; bases not matched to a gene: 12. DNA of the CDR3: TGTGCCAGCAGCCCCCGGACAGGACCTGTGGGAGATACGCAGTATTTT. Translation: CASSPRTGPVGDTQYF.

The chain recombines TRBV10-2 with TRBJ2-5, with 9 positions matching TRBD1. CDR3 length: 14 residues. The germline V gene encodes CDR1 WSHSY and CDR2 SAAADI. Unmatched junction bases numbered 3, after V lost 2 bases and J lost 5 bases. CDR3 loop: CASSEHRGRETQYF. In DNA, the CDR3 is TGCGCCAGCAGTGAGCACAGGGGGCGCGAGACCCAGTACTTC.

The chain couples TRBV10-3 to TRBJ2-7; 7 nucleotides match TRBD1. The CDR3 extends over 15 amino acids. The ends lost 6 bases at V and 5 bases at J; junction bases unmatched: 13. The germline gives CDR1 ENHRY, CDR2 SYGVKD. The CDR3 loop reads CAISDTTTGADEQYF. Written as DNA, the CDR3 is TGTGCCATCAGCGACACTACAACAGGGGCCGACGAGCAGTACTTC.

This clonotype was counted a few times. The rearrangement links TRBV20-1 to TRBJ2-3; 7 bases are a match to TRBD2. J lost 2 bases, V lost 6 bases, and 11 bases had no gene match. Germline V gene lookup returns CDR1 DFQATT and CDR2 SNEGSKA (reference sequence). CDR3 size: 15 residues. The chain's CDR3 is CSARRWGTTTDTQYF. Written as DNA, the CDR3 is TGCAGTGCCAGGAGGTGGGGGACTACCACAGATACGCAGTATTTT.

The chain employs TRBV25-1 and TRBJ1-5; possible D gene TRBD1, 5 bases. The CDR3 sequence is 16 residues long. Deletions cut 4 bases from V and 10 bases from J, with 23 bases between. Germline V gene data show CDR1 as MGHDK and CDR2 as SYGVNS. CDR3 protein: CASSVPLGTGRLPQHF. CDR3 DNA: TGTGCCAGCAGTGTCCCACTCGGGACGGGCAGACTCCCCCAGCATTTT. The whole variable domain, filled in from reference TRBV25-1 and TRBJ1-5, reads EADIYQTPRYLVIGTGKKITLECSQTMGHDKMYWYQQDPGMELHLIHYSYGVNSTEKGDLSSESTVSRIRTEHFPLTLESARPSHTSQYLCASSVPLGTGRLPQHFGDGTRLSIL.

This chain uses TRBV11-2 with TRBJ2-1; TRBD1 matches at 12 bases. Looked up from germline, CDR1 is SGHAT and CDR2 is FQNNGV. The CDR3 length is 15 residues. V dropped 6 bases and J dropped 8; count of bases not matched to a gene: 8. CDR3 sequence: CASRNPGTGGYEQFF. CDR3 DNA: TGTGCCAGCAGGAACCCGGGGACAGGGGGCTATGAGCAGTTCTTC.

The chain combines TRBV6-2 or TRBV6-3 with TRBJ2-1; TRBD1 matches at 9 bases. CDR1 is MNHEY, CDR2 SVGEGT, per germline. The trim removed 6 bases at V and 1 base at J, leaving 7 bases unmatched. This CDR3 region has 16 residues. CDR3 loop: CASRTDRGGSYNEQFF. As DNA, the CDR3 is TGTGCCAGCAGGACCGACAGGGGGGGGTCCTACAATGAGCAGTTCTTC.

This chain joins TRBV7-3 and TRBJ2-1, with 7 bases that match TRBD2. CDR1 and CDR2 (germline): SGHTA, FQGTGA. Germline trimming cut 4 bases from V and 0 bases from J; bases unmatched to any gene: 0. CDR3 size: 14 residues. The CDR3 here is CASSWDYSYNEQFF. Written as DNA, the CDR3 is TGTGCCAGCAGCTGGGACTACTCCTACAATGAGCAGTTCTTC.

The V and J genes are TRBV6-5 and TRBJ2-1; D not resolved. This CDR3 contains 16 residues. The V end was cut by 5 bases, the J end by 9 bases, with 23 bases between. In germline, CDR1 is MNHEY, CDR2 SVGAGI. The DNA for the CDR3 is TGTGCCAGCAGTCCGCACAGTGGGCGATCGTCGGGTGAGCAGTTCTTC. Translating it yields CASSPHSGRSSGEQFF.

CDR3 nucleotide sequence: TGTGCCAGCAGCCTGGGACAGCCGAACTCTGGAAACACCATATATTTT. The encoded protein is CASSLGQPNSGNTIYF. The rearrangement uses TRBV7-9 and TRBJ1-3, with 7 bases that match TRBD1. The CDR3 has 16 residues. The germline V gene has CDR1 SEHNR and CDR2 FQNEAQ (reference sequence). V gave up 5 bases and J gave up 0 bases; unmatched junction bases: 7.

This clonotype was counted ten times or more. The chain recombines TRBV7-2 with TRBJ2-4, with D tentatively TRBD2 (7 bases). The last part of the DNA fits TRBJ2-7 better; the J call may be wrong. Germline-derived CDR1 and CDR2 are SGHTA and FQGNSA. The CDR3 runs to 12 residues. CDR3 in DNA: TGTGCCAGCAAGGGGGGGGGGGACGAGCAGTACTTC. This translates into CASKGGGDEQYF.

This clonotype appeared a few times. CDR3 bases: TGTGCCAGCAGCGTAGGAAGGGATTCACCCCTCCACTTT. It encodes CASSVGRDSPLHF. The chain links TRBV9 to TRBJ1-6; D unclear. Trimming took 0 bases from V and 8 from J, leaving 6 bases between them. Germline CDR1 reads SGDLS; CDR2 reads YYNGEE. This CDR3 region has 13 residues.

On this clonotype itself: The junction does not match germline at one end; this may be a read error. This sequence joins TRBV7-3 and TRBJ2-3; 12 nucleotides match TRBD2. CDR1 is SGHTA and CDR2 is FQGTGA in the germline V gene. This CDR3 has 17 amino acids. CDR3 sequence reads: CACSSAPLAGGLDTQYF. The CDR3 nucleotides are TGTGCCTGCAGCTCCGCGCCGCTAGCGGGAGGGCTCGATACGCAGTATTTT.

This clonotype was counted between two and nine times. The chain has TRBV25-1 and TRBJ2-1; D perhaps matches TRBD2 (6 bases). In germline, CDR1 is MGHDK, CDR2 SYGVNS. The CDR3 loop spans 14 amino acids. V was cut by 8 bases and J by 6 bases, with 17 bases left in between. The CDR3 spells CASGTSMIRNEQFF. The DNA for the CDR3 is TGTGCCAGCGGTACTAGCATGATTCGCAATGAGCAGTTCTTC. Using reference TRBV25-1 and TRBJ2-1 for the parts outside the CDR3, the full variable domain is EADIYQTPRYLVIGTGKKITLECSQTMGHDKMYWYQQDPGMELHLIHYSYGVNSTEKGDLSSESTVSRIRTEHFPLTLESARPSHTSQYLCASGTSMIRNEQFFGPGTRLTVL.

This chain's CDR3 is CASSQKNRGLNQPQHF. The CDR3 DNA reads as TGTGCCAGCAGTCAAAAGAACCGGGGGCTCAATCAGCCCCAGCATTTT. The genes are TRBV6-6 and TRBJ1-5; D perhaps matches TRBD1 (6 bases). The CDR3 sequence is 16 residues long. V lost 5 bases, J lost 3 bases, and 17 bases lay in between. Germline CDR1 is MNHNY and CDR2 is SVGAGI (reference sequence).

V usage is TRBV3-1 and J usage is TRBJ2-7; D is unresolved. This CDR3 is 14 amino acids long. Deletions cut 1 base from V and 4 bases from J, with 11 bases between. CDR1 LGHDT and CDR2 YNNKEL come from the germline V gene (reference sequence). CDR3 nucleotides: TGTGCCAGCAGCCAAGGCCGGCAATCTTACGAGCAGTACTTC. Its translation: CASSQGRQSYEQYF.

There are a few counts of this clonotype. The chain joins TRBV6-2 or TRBV6-3 to TRBJ2-5; no clear D gene. The germline V gene has CDR1 MNHEY and CDR2 SVGEGT. V shed 5 bases and J shed 7 bases, with 14 bases lying between them. This CDR3 contains 13 residues. The CDR3 DNA is TGTGCCAGCAGTCATTCAGGCCTCGGGACCCAGTACTTC. The encoded protein is CASSHSGLGTQYF.

The chain carries TRBV10-1 and TRBJ2-3; D gene ambiguous. With 2 bases removed from V and 4 bases from J, the gap between germline ends came to 7 bases. The CDR3 loop spans 13 amino acids. Germline lookup yields CDR1 WNHNN and CDR2 SYGVQD (reference sequence). The DNA for the CDR3 is TGCGCCAGCAGTGAGGAAGTGCCAGATACGCAGTATTTT. Its protein product is CASSEEVPDTQYF.

This chain joins TRBV12-3 or TRBV12-4 and TRBJ2-7, with D perhaps assigned TRBD1 or TRBD2 (5 bases each). CDR3 length: 16 residues. V was shortened by 4 bases and J by 0 bases, with 16 bases between the two germline ends. CDR3 sequence: CASSSFRDARSYEQYF. DNA of the CDR3: TGTGCCAGCAGTTCATTCCGGGACGCCCGCTCCTACGAGCAGTACTTC.

The V gene is TRBV7-9, the J gene TRBJ2-5; no reliable D call. Trimming shortened V by 3 bases and J by 0 bases, and 17 bases separated the two germline ends. CDR1 and CDR2 from the germline V gene are SEHNR and FQNEAQ (reference sequence). The CDR3 contains 17 residues. The CDR3 sequence is CASSLGTLRPDQETQYF. DNA for the CDR3: TGTGCCAGCAGCTTGGGCACGCTAAGGCCGGACCAAGAGACCCAGTACTTC.

The rearrangement joins TRBV5-1 to TRBJ1-2; D remains ambiguous. CDR1 is SGHRS, CDR2 YFSETQ, per germline. The CDR3 has 13 residues. The V end lost 7 bases, the J end lost 4 bases, and 14 bases lay between the germline ends. Here the CDR3 reads CASGSDGIYGYTF. CDR3 coding DNA: TGCGCCAGCGGCTCGGACGGAATCTATGGCTACACCTTC.

This clonotype was counted only a few times. J is TRBJ2-3 and V is TRBV20-1; 10 positions match TRBD2. The ends lost 4 bases at V and 4 bases at J; junction bases unmatched: 11. CDR1 and CDR2 (germline): DFQATT, SNEGSKA (reference sequence). This CDR3 is 16 amino acids long. As DNA, the CDR3 is TGCAGTGCTACCGACAGCGGGGGGGCCGTCGCAGATACGCAGTATTTT. This gives the protein CSATDSGGAVADTQYF.

This clonotype appeared a single time. The CDR3 region is CASPRQGDGYTF. CDR3 sequence (DNA): TGTGCCAGCCCTAGACAGGGTGATGGCTACACCTTC. J is TRBJ1-2 and V is TRBV6-5; 7 nucleotides line up with TRBD1. J gave up 6 bases and V 8 bases, and 6 bases lay outside the gene matches. In germline, CDR1 is MNHEY, CDR2 SVGAGI. The CDR3 totals 12 residues.

The V gene is TRBV29-1, the J gene TRBJ1-2; perhaps TRBD1 as D (6 bases). The V and J ends lost 7 bases and 1 base respectively, with 16 bases between them. The CDR3 runs to 14 residues. CDR1 and CDR2 (germline): SQVTM, ANQGSEA. CDR3 bases: TGCAGCGGCCTTTTCCGACAGGATAACTATGGCTACACCTTC. Protein sequence: CSGLFRQDNYGYTF.

The chain combines TRBV24-1 with TRBJ2-1; D ambiguous. From germline, CDR1 is KGHDR and CDR2 SFDVKD. V lost 3 bases and J lost 10, with 18 bases in between. There are 15 residues in the CDR3. The CDR3 DNA sequence: TGTGCCACCAGTGATCGGGCAGGCAAGTATTCGGAGCAGTTCTTC. It codes for CATSDRAGKYSEQFF.